This T cell receptor (beta chain) was sequenced during a study of T cells in women clearing cervical HPV infection. Turning to the study itself: HLA type stays a possible confounder, typing being limited.

CDR1 and CDR2 (germline): MNHEY, SVGEGT. The CDR3 extends over 15 amino acids. V gave up 6 bases and J gave up 1 base; unmatched junction bases: 5. Concerning this clone itself: The missing CDR3 end, 3 residues past where the read stops, is filled in from the germline J gene.

The method was immunoSEQ multiplex PCR; TCRdb's version includes in-frame clones alone and lacks a portion of them. Across some 40,000 clones, the top ten clones capture 1.2% of the sample. Specimen: blood buffy coat. This clonotype was obtained from a woman between 18 and 69 years old with a cervical HPV16 infection that either progressed to CIN3+ or cleared (not recorded which). The gene calls are TRBV6-2 or TRBV6-3 and TRBJ2-7; TRBD1 matches 11 bases. Partial CDR3 DNA: TGTGCCAGCAGCGGGACAGGGGGTTTGTCCTACGAG. Amino acid sequence: CASSGTGGLSYE. The CDR3 in full is CASSGTGGLSYEQYF.